This TCR beta chain was captured by sequencing in a study of response to subunit inactivated influenza vaccine. Whole-study findings and limits: New T cells are recruited in small numbers by each seasonal influenza vaccination, according to the authors' suggestion.

As concerns this clonotype: The antigen is undetermined.

This CDR3 region has 16 residues. Trimming shortened V by 0 bases and J by 0 bases, and 9 bases separated the two germline ends. CDR1 and CDR2 (germline): LGHNA, YNFKEQ. MiXCR was run by TCRdb on the RT-PCR reads, yielding one entry per CDR3 protein. The sample lists roughly 150,000 distinct CDR3 sequences, 9.5% to 13% occurring once. This specimen consisted of non-naive T cells sorted from PBMCs, obtained roughly 46 days after vaccination. This chain links TRBV4-2 with TRBJ1-5, with D possibly TRBD1 on 5 matching bases. This clonotype was sampled from a man between 45 and 60 years old who received an inactivated influenza vaccine. CDR3 coding DNA: TGTGCCAGCAGCCAAGATCTCCAGGGTAGCAATCAGCCCCAGCATTTT. It is translated as CASSQDLQGSNQPQHF.